This entry lists 31 T cell receptor beta chains sequenced from one sample in a study of technical replicates of blood from a handful of donors. The table came from immunoSEQ multiplex PCR; TCRdb's copy has only in-frame clones and leaves some out. The sample shows 60,000 to 85,000 clones, 94% of them seen only once. Sequencing was performed on T cells isolated from PBMCs. Receptors were obtained from a human donor in good health.

The chain couples TRBV6-5 to TRBJ1-1; tentative D call: TRBD1 (6 bases). The V gene's germline CDR1 is MNHEY and CDR2 SVGAGI. Trimming shortened V by 6 bases and J by 4 bases, and 18 bases separated the two germline ends. This CDR3 contains 15 residues. The CDR3 sequence is CASRTVGGALTEAFF. The CDR3 DNA is TGTGCCAGCAGAACAGTAGGGGGGGCGCTCACTGAAGCTTTCTTT.

The chain is built from TRBV11-3 and TRBJ2-3; tentative D call: TRBD1 (5 bases). CDR1 SGHNT and CDR2 YENEEA come from the germline V gene. V gave up 5 bases and J gave up 1 base, with 19 bases separating them. The CDR3 is 17 amino acids. The CDR3 sequence: CASSPRTQVSGTDTQYF. The CDR3 nucleotides read TGTGCCAGCAGCCCCCGAACACAGGTTTCTGGCACAGATACGCAGTATTTT.

The V and J genes are TRBV7-9 and TRBJ1-2; 7 nucleotides agree with TRBD1. The CDR3 covers 16 residues. Trimming removed 2 bases from V and 8 bases from J; junction bases left unmatched: 14. CDR1 SEHNR and CDR2 FQNEAQ come from the germline V gene (reference sequence). The CDR3 here is CASSLSSGQHIRGYTF. DNA of the CDR3: TGTGCCAGCAGCTTATCCTCGGGACAGCATATAAGAGGCTACACCTTC.

CDR3 sequence (DNA): TGTGCCAGCAGTTTATCGGGGGGACGTGACGGGGAGCTGTTTTTT. It encodes CASSLSGGRDGELFF. The chain couples TRBV27 to TRBJ2-2, with a possible D match to TRBD2 (6 bases). The V and J ends lost 0 bases and 7 bases respectively, with 12 bases between them. Per germline, CDR1 MNHEY and CDR2 SMNVEV (reference sequence). The CDR3 runs 15 residues.

This chain uses TRBV6-1 with TRBJ2-5, with TRBD1 matching 11 bases. V gave up 2 bases and J gave up 5 bases; unmatched junction bases: 10. CDR1 is MNHNS, CDR2 SASEGT, per germline. CDR3 size: 17 residues. In DNA, the CDR3 is TGTGCCAGCAGTGAAAATGGACAGGGGGCTGAGGGGGAGACCCAGTACTTC. This encodes CASSENGQGAEGETQYF.

The CDR3 coding sequence is TGCGCCAGCAGCCAAGATGCAGCGGGATATGGCGGGATAGGGGCTGTGGACGGTGAGCAGTTCTTC. The encoded protein is CASSQDAAGYGGIGAVDGEQFF. This chain connects TRBV4-3 to TRBJ2-1; 7 nucleotides line up with TRBD2. This CDR3 spans 22 amino acids. The germline V gene encodes CDR1 LGHNA and CDR2 YSLEER. Losses at the gene ends were 0 bases for V and 9 bases for J; bases not matched to a gene: 29.

The chain has TRBV6-5 and TRBJ2-7; no definite D call. In germline, CDR1 is MNHEY, CDR2 SVGAGI. The ends were cut back, 7 bases at V and 2 bases at J, with 12 bases in the middle. The CDR3 length is 13 residues. For the CDR3, the DNA is TGTGCCAGCACCTCGGCGGTTACCTACGAGCAGTACTTC. Translation: CASTSAVTYEQYF.

The rearrangement links TRBV2 to TRBJ2-7; D gene ambiguous. Trimming removed 3 bases at V and 0 bases at J, with 9 bases between. Germline CDR1 reads SNHLY; CDR2 reads FYNNEI. There are 14 residues in the CDR3. The CDR3 DNA sequence: TGTGCCAGCAGTGATCATAGTAGCTCCTACGAGCAGTACTTC. This gives the protein CASSDHSSSYEQYF. The variable domain in full, completed from reference TRBV2 and TRBJ2-7, reads EPEVTQTPSHQVTQMGQEVILRCVPISNHLYFYWYRQILGQKVEFLVSFYNNEISEKSEIFDDQFSVERPDGSNFTLKIRSTKLEDSAMYFCASSDHSSSYEQYFGPGTRLTVT.

The rearrangement links TRBV7-8 to TRBJ2-3; D uncertain. CDR1 and CDR2 (germline): SGHVS, FQNEAQ. The ends were cut back, 3 bases at V and 4 bases at J, with 14 bases in the middle. The CDR3 runs to 15 residues. The CDR3 spells CASSLTSQVADTQYF. The CDR3 nucleotides are TGTGCCAGCAGCTTGACCTCTCAGGTTGCAGATACGCAGTATTTT.

The J gene is TRBJ2-3, the V gene TRBV5-1; TRBD1 matches at 10 bases. V lost 3 bases to trimming and J lost 3 bases; unmatched junction nucleotides: 7. CDR1 and CDR2 (germline): SGHRS, YFSETQ. The CDR3 is 16 residues long. CDR3 residues: CASSSTWTGGTDTQYF. In DNA, the CDR3 is TGCGCCAGCAGCTCGACCTGGACAGGGGGAACAGATACGCAGTATTTT.

The V call is TRBV11-2, the J call TRBJ2-1; perhaps TRBD2 as D (6 bases). CDR3 size: 15 residues. Deletions cut 3 bases from V and 8 bases from J, with 17 bases between. In germline, CDR1 is SGHAT, CDR2 FQNNGV. Written as DNA, the CDR3 is TGTGCCAGCAGCTTCGTGCTGACCGCTAGCGATGAGCAGTTCTTC. Protein: CASSFVLTASDEQFF.

This clone occurred a few times. V and J are TRBV30 and TRBJ1-5; D uncertain. V was cut by 3 bases and J by 4 bases, with 10 bases left in between. The CDR3 contains 13 residues. Germline assignment: CDR1 GTSNPN and CDR2 SVGIG (reference sequence). CDR3 coding DNA: TGTGCCTGGAGCCTCGAGGATAATCAGCCCCAGCATTTT. Amino acids: CAWSLEDNQPQHF.

The gene calls are TRBV5-1 and TRBJ2-7, with D possibly TRBD2 on 5 matching bases. The CDR3 sequence is 14 residues long. The V gene's germline CDR1 is SGHRS and CDR2 YFSETQ. Trimming stripped 4 bases from V and 3 bases from J, with 14 bases between. The CDR3 loop reads CASSPGPAVYEQYF. CDR3 bases: TGCGCCAGCAGCCCTGGCCCAGCGGTCTACGAGCAGTACTTC.

V and J are TRBV19 and TRBJ2-3, with D possibly being TRBD2 (6 bases). V was shortened by 3 bases and J by 0 bases, with 10 bases between the two germline ends. Germline CDR1 reads LNHDA; CDR2 reads SQIVND (reference sequence). The length of the CDR3 is 15 residues. CDR3 nucleotides: TGTGCCAGTAGTATTACCGGGACTAGCACAGATACGCAGTATTTT. This translates into CASSITGTSTDTQYF.

CDR3 region: CASSQDPYYNEQFF. CDR3 sequence (DNA): TGTGCCAGCAGCCAAGATCCCTACTACAATGAGCAGTTCTTC. The chain carries TRBV4-2 and TRBJ2-1; the D is unclear. The CDR3 consists of 14 residues. Trimming took off 0 bases at V and 3 bases at J, with 6 bases between the two ends. From germline, CDR1 is LGHNA and CDR2 YNFKEQ.

This chain joins TRBV5-6 and TRBJ2-2, with 8 bases identical to TRBD1. V shed 7 bases and J 5 bases; nucleotides not matched to a gene: 4. The CDR3 length is 13 residues. CDR1 and CDR2 from the germline V gene are SGHDT and YYEEEE. CDR3 protein: CASDRGSTGELFF. The CDR3 nucleotides read TGTGCCAGCGACAGGGGTAGTACCGGGGAGCTGTTTTTT.

The rearrangement joins TRBV29-1 to TRBJ2-7; tentatively, D is TRBD1 (7 bases). The CDR3 loop spans 13 amino acids. Looked up from germline, CDR1 is SQVTM and CDR2 is ANQGSEA. Trimming cost V 1 base and J 6 bases, with 13 bases left between them. The CDR3 spells CSVEGQGGSEQYF. In DNA, the CDR3 is TGCAGCGTTGAAGGACAGGGAGGATCCGAGCAGTACTTC.

The V and J genes are TRBV29-1 and TRBJ1-1; D not resolved. Germline CDR1 reads SQVTM; CDR2 reads ANQGSEA. This CDR3 is 13 amino acids long. The V gene lost 6 bases and the J gene lost 6 bases, with 17 bases spanning the gap. CDR3 loop: CSVGGPLDPEAFF. The DNA for the CDR3 is TGCAGCGTGGGAGGACCTCTCGACCCTGAAGCTTTCTTT.

V usage is TRBV6-6 and J usage is TRBJ1-2; D remains ambiguous. The CDR3 loop spans 15 amino acids. The germline V and J ends were trimmed by 7 bases and 3 bases, with 18 bases remaining between them. CDR1 is MNHNY, CDR2 SVGAGI, per germline (reference sequence). The CDR3 loop reads CASTPRAESYYGYTF. CDR3 bases: TGTGCCAGCACCCCCCGAGCCGAGAGTTACTATGGCTACACCTTC.

V gene TRBV5-4 combines with J gene TRBJ1-5; D is possibly TRBD1 (6 bases). V was cut by 9 bases and J by 2 bases, with 12 bases left in between. Germline values: CDR1 SGHNT, CDR2 YYREEE (reference sequence). The CDR3 is 13 amino acids. This CDR3 is CAITGIGNQPQHF. CDR3 nucleotides: TGTGCCATAACAGGGATAGGCAATCAGCCCCAGCATTTT.

Here the CDR3 reads CASSLRDRDMNEQFF. CDR3 DNA: TGTGCCAGCAGTTTAAGAGACAGGGATATGAATGAGCAGTTCTTC. The chain combines TRBV27 with TRBJ2-1; 7 nucleotides agree with TRBD1. Germline values: CDR1 MNHEY, CDR2 SMNVEV (reference sequence). The CDR3 totals 15 residues. J gave up 7 bases and V 2 bases, and 8 bases lay outside the gene matches.

The chain combines TRBV7-3 with TRBJ2-3, with 7 positions matching TRBD2. V lost 1 base to trimming and J lost 3 bases; unmatched junction nucleotides: 7. The CDR3 is made up of 16 amino acids. The germline V gene encodes CDR1 SGHTA and CDR2 FQGTGA. The DNA of the CDR3 is TGTGCCAGCAGCTTAATAACGGGGAGGGGTACAGATACGCAGTATTTT. It encodes CASSLITGRGTDTQYF.

The chain employs TRBV5-1 and TRBJ2-5, with 10 bases fitting TRBD1. With 0 bases clipped from V and 1 base from J, the junction kept 0 bases outside the gene matches. The CDR3 is made up of 15 amino acids. Germline CDR1 reads SGHRS; CDR2 reads YFSETQ. The CDR3 here is CASSLGTGGQETQYF. DNA of the CDR3: TGCGCCAGCAGCTTGGGGACAGGGGGCCAAGAGACCCAGTACTTC.

V usage is TRBV27 and J usage is TRBJ2-1; 7 bases line up with TRBD1. The CDR3 spans 15 residues. The V gene end was trimmed by 4 bases and the J gene end by 1 base; junction bases not matched to a gene: 4. CDR1 and CDR2 (germline): MNHEY, SMNVEV (reference sequence). The CDR3 protein is CASSSGQVSYNEQFF. The CDR3, as DNA: TGTGCCAGCAGTTCAGGACAGGTTTCCTACAATGAGCAGTTCTTC.

The chain is built from TRBV19 and TRBJ2-2; D is uncertain. Germline lookup yields CDR1 LNHDA and CDR2 SQIVND (reference sequence). Between the trimmed V and J ends, which lost 3 bases and 1 base, there was a span of 6 bases. The CDR3 has 14 residues. DNA for the CDR3: TGTGCCAGTAGTATTAATCGGAACACCGGGGAGCTGTTTTTT. Residues: CASSINRNTGELFF.

The J gene is TRBJ2-7, the V gene TRBV27; tentatively, D is TRBD2 (5 bases). The CDR3 runs to 16 residues. Trimming took 6 bases from V and 2 from J, leaving 20 bases between them. Germline V gives CDR1 MNHEY, CDR2 SMNVEV (reference sequence). The CDR3 coding sequence is TGTGCCAGCAGCCCGTCTATGGGGAGTCAGACCTACGAGCAGTACTTC. It codes for CASSPSMGSQTYEQYF.

This clone appeared once. The V call is TRBV9, the J call TRBJ2-2, with D possibly matching TRBD2 (5 bases). V was pared by 2 bases and J by 0 bases, with 23 bases between. This CDR3 contains 20 residues. Germline values: CDR1 SGDLS, CDR2 YYNGEE. The CDR3 protein is CASSVITGSRNYPNTGELFF. As DNA, the CDR3 is TGTGCCAGCAGCGTGATAACGGGATCAAGAAACTACCCGAACACCGGGGAGCTGTTTTTT.

The J gene is TRBJ1-4, the V gene TRBV19; TRBD1 agrees at 8 bases. Unmatched junction bases numbered 3, after V lost 6 bases and J lost 0 bases. Germline V gene lookup returns CDR1 LNHDA and CDR2 SQIVND (reference sequence). The CDR3 length is 15 residues. CDR3 nucleotides: TGTGCCAGTAGAGACAGGGGTGCAACTAATGAAAAACTGTTTTTT. This translates into CASRDRGATNEKLFF.

The V and J genes are TRBV2 and TRBJ1-5; 7 bases align to TRBD1. The germline CDR1 and CDR2 sequences are SNHLY and FYNNEI. V lost 6 bases to trimming and J lost 2 bases; unmatched junction nucleotides: 7. The CDR3 spans 15 residues. The CDR3 protein is CASRSLQGGNQPQHF. DNA for the CDR3: TGTGCCAGCAGGAGTTTGCAGGGGGGCAATCAGCCCCAGCATTTT.

The V gene is TRBV27, the J gene TRBJ2-3; no firm D call. The ends were cut back, 3 bases at V and 4 bases at J, with 11 bases in the middle. The CDR3 extends over 14 amino acids. Germline CDR1 is MNHEY and CDR2 is SMNVEV (reference sequence). This CDR3 reads CASSFPNRPDTQYF. The CDR3 DNA reads TGTGCCAGCAGTTTCCCGAACAGACCAGATACGCAGTATTTT.

The chain uses TRBV5-6 and TRBJ1-1, with D unresolved. The V gene lost 0 bases and the J gene lost 6 bases, with 3 bases spanning the gap. The germline CDR1 and CDR2 sequences are SGHDT and YYEEEE. CDR3 size: 11 residues. The CDR3 loop reads CASSLAAEAFF. The CDR3 nucleotides read TGTGCCAGCAGCTTGGCAGCTGAAGCTTTCTTT.